This TCR beta chain was recorded in a study of T cells in Graves' hyperthyroidism and ophthalmopathy. General study findings and limits: Most clonotypes that expanded in the thyroid above 0.001 also showed up in blood. The model forecast ophthalmopathy, anticipating it by a median approximately 6.2 months before onset.

Researchers took RNA transcripts and amplified the TCR beta CDR3 regions from them. The TCR CDR3 first-round RT-PCR relied on the HTBI primer set. One entry per CDR3 protein, called by TCRdb with MiXCR from the multiplex PCR reads. This repertoire shows about 520,000 distinct CDR3 sequences, roughly a quarter found once; its top ten account for around 11%. Patients with uncontrolled infections, other autoimmune diseases, pregnancy or lactation were excluded. Together with thyroid ultrasound, orbital computed tomography, serum thyroxine and TRAb, clinical symptoms were used for diagnoses. V was trimmed by 1 base and J by 5 bases, leaving 12 bases between them. The length of the CDR3 is 14 residues. The germline gives CDR1 SGHTA, CDR2 FQGNSA. This clonotype has only a few counts. The antigen is unknown.

V is TRBV7-2 and J is TRBJ2-7; possibly TRBD1 or TRBD2 for D (5 bases each). Specimen: blood. This receptor was taken from a young woman with Graves' ophthalmopathy. CDR3 coding DNA: TGTGCCAGCAGCTTAGGGGGGAATAGCAACGAGCAGTACTTC. This codes for CASSLGGNSNEQYF.